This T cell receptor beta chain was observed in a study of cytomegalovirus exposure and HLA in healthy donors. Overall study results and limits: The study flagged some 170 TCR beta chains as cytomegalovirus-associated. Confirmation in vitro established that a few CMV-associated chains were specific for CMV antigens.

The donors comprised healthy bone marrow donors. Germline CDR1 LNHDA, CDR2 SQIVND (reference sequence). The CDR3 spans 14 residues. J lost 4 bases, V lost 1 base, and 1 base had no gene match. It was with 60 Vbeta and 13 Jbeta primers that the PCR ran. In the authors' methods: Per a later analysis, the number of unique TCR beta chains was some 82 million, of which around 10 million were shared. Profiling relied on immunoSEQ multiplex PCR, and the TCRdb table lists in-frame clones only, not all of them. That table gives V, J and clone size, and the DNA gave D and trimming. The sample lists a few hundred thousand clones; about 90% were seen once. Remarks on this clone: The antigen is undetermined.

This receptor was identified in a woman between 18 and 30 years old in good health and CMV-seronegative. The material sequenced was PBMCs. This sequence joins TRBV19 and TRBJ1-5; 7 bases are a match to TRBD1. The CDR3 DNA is TGTGCCAGTAGTATAGGGACAGGAAATCAGCCCCAGCATTTT. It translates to CASSIGTGNQPQHF.